These 18 T cell receptor beta chains were all obtained from the same sample, sequenced in a study of T cell repertoires in cytomegalovirus infection. TCRdb recomputed calls from the reads with MiXCR, one row per CDR3 protein. The sample has 130,000 or so distinct CDR3 sequences, 6.5% seen once; the top ten hold roughly 17%. Sequencing was performed on PBMCs. The receptors were gathered from a human donor in good health (CMV status not recorded). Some clones in this sample may be carry-over from other donors' samples.

This clonotype was seen at least ten times. The chain is built from TRBV7-2 and TRBJ2-7; the D gene is possibly TRBD2 (6 bases). V lost 4 bases to trimming and J lost 3 bases, with 16 bases between them. Germline values: CDR1 SGHTA, CDR2 FQGNSA. CDR3 length: 15 amino acids. The DNA of the CDR3 is TGTGCCAGCAGCTCCTCGGTAGCGGTGGACTACGAGCAGTACTTC. Residues: CASSSSVAVDYEQYF.

This clonotype showed up many times. The genes are TRBV7-6 and TRBJ2-2; D uncertain. Looked up from germline, CDR1 is SGHVS and CDR2 is FNYEAQ. The CDR3 is 13 residues long. Trimming took 3 bases from V and 4 from J, leaving 6 bases between them. In nucleotides, the CDR3 is TGTGCCAGCAGCTTTAGGGTCACCGGGGAGCTGTTTTTT. Protein sequence: CASSFRVTGELFF.

This clonotype was seen ten or more times. The J gene is TRBJ1-1, the V gene TRBV20-1, with 12 bases that match TRBD1. This CDR3 region has 17 residues. The germline V gene has CDR1 DFQATT and CDR2 SNEGSKA (reference sequence). V shed 2 bases, J shed 3 bases, and the junction held 10 bases outside the gene matches. As DNA, the CDR3 is TGCAGTGCTAGAATGCCGGGACAGGGGGCTAGGGACACTGAAGCTTTCTTT. Translation: CSARMPGQGARDTEAFF.

This clonotype came up many times. The rearrangement joins TRBV20-1 to TRBJ2-3; D is unresolved. Trimming cost V 7 bases and J 2 bases, with 7 bases left between them. Germline CDR1 and CDR2: DFQATT and SNEGSKA (reference sequence). CDR3 length: 11 residues. The CDR3 loop is CSGLHTDTQYF. CDR3 bases: TGCAGTGGTCTGCACACAGATACGCAGTATTTT.

This clonotype was seen ten or more times. The chain employs TRBV6-6 and TRBJ2-6; D unresolved. Germline V gene sequence: CDR1 MNHNY, CDR2 SVGAGI (reference sequence). Trimming took 6 bases from V and 2 from J, leaving 5 bases between them. The length of the CDR3 is 13 residues. The CDR3 sequence: CASRRPGANVLTF. The CDR3 nucleotides are TGTGCCAGCAGGAGGCCTGGGGCCAACGTCCTGACTTTC.

Many counts were recorded for this clonotype. The chain is built from TRBV4-3 and TRBJ2-5, with D perhaps TRBD1 (7 bases). The CDR3 is 15 amino acids. V was trimmed by 1 base and J by 5 bases, leaving 14 bases between them. Germline CDR1 is LGHNA and CDR2 is YSLEER. CDR3 nucleotides: TGCGCCAGCAGCCAAGTCGGAGGGGGCCGGGAGACCCAGTACTTC. It encodes CASSQVGGGRETQYF.

Ten or more counts support this clonotype. This chain connects TRBV6-1 to TRBJ2-5; 12 positions agree with TRBD1. Germline values: CDR1 MNHNS, CDR2 SASEGT. The junction had 4 bases not matched to a gene; V was cut back by 6 bases and J by 2 bases. The CDR3 runs 15 residues. The CDR3 DNA sequence: TGTGCCAGCAGACGGGACAGGGGGCCACAAGAGACCCAGTACTTC. This translates into CASRRDRGPQETQYF.

This clonotype was seen many times. The chain uses TRBV7-2 and TRBJ2-7, with 7 bases lining up with TRBD2. The J segment lost 3 bases and the V segment lost 6 bases, leaving 11 bases of the junction unmatched. CDR1 and CDR2 from the germline V gene are SGHTA and FQGNSA. The CDR3 has 15 residues. The CDR3: CASRSGGGGGYEQYF. CDR3 coding DNA: TGTGCCAGCAGATCGGGGGGAGGTGGGGGCTACGAGCAGTACTTC.

The table lists this clonotype with many counts. The chain carries TRBV7-2 and TRBJ1-3; D is uncertain. CDR1 is SGHTA and CDR2 is FQGNSA in the germline V gene. CDR3 length equals 16 residues. Trimming stripped 2 bases from V and 4 bases from J, with 15 bases between. The CDR3 protein is CASSLYRTAPGNTIYF. CDR3 nucleotide sequence: TGTGCCAGCAGCTTATACAGAACAGCGCCGGGAAACACCATATATTTT.

This clonotype came up many times. V and J are TRBV7-2 and TRBJ1-5, with D uncertain. Germline V CDR1 and CDR2: SGHTA, FQGNSA. Trimming shortened V by 6 bases and J by 0 bases, and 6 bases separated the two germline ends. The CDR3 covers 13 residues. CDR3 nucleotides: TGTGCCAGCAGGGGTAATAGCAATCAGCCCCAGCATTTT. Encoded protein: CASRGNSNQPQHF.

About this clonotype: Possible read error: a much larger clone is one base away. This chain links TRBV15 with TRBJ1-3; D perhaps matches TRBD1 (5 bases). CDR3 length equals 15 residues. Germline V gene data show CDR1 as LNHNV and CDR2 as YYDKDF (reference sequence). CDR3 DNA: TGTGCCTCCAGCAGAGATGGGGGGGCTGGAAACACCATATATTTT. As protein: CASSRDGGAGNTIYF.

This clonotype was counted many times. V gene TRBV19 combines with J gene TRBJ1-1; D unclear. The CDR3 consists of 12 residues. Trimming removed 4 bases at V and 5 bases at J, with 8 bases between. Germline V gene lookup returns CDR1 LNHDA and CDR2 SQIVND (reference sequence). Here the CDR3 reads CASSKGWTEAFF. In DNA form, the CDR3 reads TGTGCCAGTAGTAAGGGTTGGACTGAAGCTTTCTTT.

At least ten counts were recorded for this clonotype. The V gene is TRBV5-5, the J gene TRBJ2-1; 9 bases align to TRBD2. The trim removed 0 bases at V and 0 bases at J, leaving 4 bases unmatched. This CDR3 is built from 17 residues. In germline, CDR1 is SGHKS, CDR2 YYEKEE (reference sequence). In nucleotides, the CDR3 is TGTGCCAGCAGCTTGGCCAGCGGGGGGAGCTCCTACAATGAGCAGTTCTTC. Translation: CASSLASGGSSYNEQFF.

This clonotype was recorded many times. V gene TRBV28 combines with J gene TRBJ2-3, with D perhaps matching TRBD1 (5 bases). The ends were cut back, 3 bases at V and 4 bases at J, with 11 bases in the middle. Germline V CDR1 and CDR2: MDHEN, SYDVKM. This CDR3 is built from 14 residues. This chain's CDR3 is CASSLYRRADTQYF. The CDR3 bases are TGTGCCAGCAGTTTGTACAGGCGTGCAGATACGCAGTATTTT. Full variable domain (remainder filled in from reference TRBV28 and TRBJ2-3): DVKVTQSSRYLVKRTGEKVFLECVQDMDHENMFWYRQDPGLGLRLIYFSYDVKMKEKGDIPEGYSVSREKKERFSLILESASTNQTSMYLCASSLYRRADTQYFGPGTRLTVL.

This clonotype came up a few times. This chain uses TRBV6-2 or TRBV6-3 with TRBJ2-3; no definite D call. In germline, CDR1 is MNHEY, CDR2 SVGEGT. This CDR3 contains 14 residues. V dropped 8 bases and J dropped 1 base, with 13 bases sitting between them. The CDR3 bases are TGTGCCAGCGGAGAGCGAGTAGGCACAGATACGCAGTATTTT. It encodes CASGERVGTDTQYF.

The V call is TRBV28, the J call TRBJ2-5; 12 positions match TRBD2. This CDR3 is 13 amino acids long. Trimming at V came to 8 bases and at J to 3 bases, leaving 1 base not matched to a gene. Looked up from germline, CDR1 is MDHEN and CDR2 is SYDVKM. CDR3 in DNA: TGTGCCAGCGGACTAGCGGGGAAAGAGACCCAGTACTTC. Translating it yields CASGLAGKETQYF.

This clonotype occurred many times. The chain uses TRBV19 and TRBJ1-2; no definite D call. The germline V gene encodes CDR1 LNHDA and CDR2 SQIVND (reference sequence). V dropped 3 bases and J dropped 7 bases, with 6 bases sitting between them. The length of the CDR3 is 11 residues. The chain's CDR3 is CASSIGLGYTF. In DNA, the CDR3 is TGTGCCAGTAGTATCGGGCTTGGCTACACCTTC. The full variable domain, in which reference TRBV19 and TRBJ1-2 provide the parts outside the CDR3, is DGGITQSPKYLFRKEGQNVTLSCEQNLNHDAMYWYRQDPGQGLRLIYYSQIVNDFQKGDIAEGYSVSREKKESFPLTVTSAQKNPTAFYLCASSIGLGYTFGSGTRLTVV.

Ten or more counts support this clonotype. The chain links TRBV28 to TRBJ2-5; TRBD1 matches at 7 bases. V dropped 5 bases and J dropped 4; count of bases not matched to a gene: 10. CDR3 length equals 15 residues. Germline V gives CDR1 MDHEN, CDR2 SYDVKM. This CDR3 reads CASSRARGLIETQYF. DNA for the CDR3: TGTGCCAGCAGTCGAGCGAGGGGGCTTATAGAGACCCAGTACTTC. Drawing the rest from reference TRBV28 and TRBJ2-5, the complete variable domain is DVKVTQSSRYLVKRTGEKVFLECVQDMDHENMFWYRQDPGLGLRLIYFSYDVKMKEKGDIPEGYSVSREKKERFSLILESASTNQTSMYLCASSRARGLIETQYFGPGTRLLVL.